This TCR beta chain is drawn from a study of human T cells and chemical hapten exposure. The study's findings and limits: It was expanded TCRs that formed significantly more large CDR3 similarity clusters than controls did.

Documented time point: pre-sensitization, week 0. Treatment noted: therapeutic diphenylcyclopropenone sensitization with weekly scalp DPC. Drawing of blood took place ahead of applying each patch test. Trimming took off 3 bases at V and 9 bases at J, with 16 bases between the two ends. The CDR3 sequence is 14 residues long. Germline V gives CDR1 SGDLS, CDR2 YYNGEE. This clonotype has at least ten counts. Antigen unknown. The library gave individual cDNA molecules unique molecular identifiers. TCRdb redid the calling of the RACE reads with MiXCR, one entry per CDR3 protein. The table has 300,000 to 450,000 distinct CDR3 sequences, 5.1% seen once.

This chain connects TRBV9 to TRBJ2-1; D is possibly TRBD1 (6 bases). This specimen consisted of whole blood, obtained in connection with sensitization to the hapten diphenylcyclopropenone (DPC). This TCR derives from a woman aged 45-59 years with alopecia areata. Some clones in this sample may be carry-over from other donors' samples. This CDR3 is CASSGGPELSEQFF. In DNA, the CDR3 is TGTGCCAGCAGCGGGGGGCCTGAACTGTCTGAGCAGTTCTTC.